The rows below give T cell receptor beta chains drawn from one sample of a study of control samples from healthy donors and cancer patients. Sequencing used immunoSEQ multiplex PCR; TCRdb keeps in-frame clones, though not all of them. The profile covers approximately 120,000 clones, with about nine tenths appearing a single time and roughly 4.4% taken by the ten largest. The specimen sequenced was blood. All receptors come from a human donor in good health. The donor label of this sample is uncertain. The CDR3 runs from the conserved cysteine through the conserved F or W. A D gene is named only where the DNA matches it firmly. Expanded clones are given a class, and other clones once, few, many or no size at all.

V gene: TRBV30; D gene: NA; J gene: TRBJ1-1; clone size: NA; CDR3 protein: CAVGRRSTEAFF; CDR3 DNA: TGTGCCGTGGGTCGTCGGAGCACTGAAGCTTTCTTT
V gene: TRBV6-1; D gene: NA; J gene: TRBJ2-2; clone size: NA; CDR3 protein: CASSEASRQNTGELFF; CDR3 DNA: TGTGCCAGCAGTGAAGCTAGTCGGCAGAACACCGGGGAGCTGTTTTTT
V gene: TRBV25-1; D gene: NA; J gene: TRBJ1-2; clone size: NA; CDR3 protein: CASSDAGVGGYTF; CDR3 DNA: TGTGCCAGCAGTGATGCTGGGGTCGGCGGCTACACCTTC
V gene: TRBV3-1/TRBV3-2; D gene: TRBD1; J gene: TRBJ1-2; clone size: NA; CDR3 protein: CASSATGQHGYTF; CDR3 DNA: TGTGCCAGCAGCGCGACAGGGCAGCATGGCTACACCTTC
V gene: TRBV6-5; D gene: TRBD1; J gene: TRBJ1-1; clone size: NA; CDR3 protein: CASRPPGQGGPGAFF; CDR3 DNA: TGTGCCAGCAGACCCCCGGGACAGGGAGGCCCTGGAGCTTTCTTT
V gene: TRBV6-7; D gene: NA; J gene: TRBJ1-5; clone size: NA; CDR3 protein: CASSYSFGIPLPQHF; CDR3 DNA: TGTGCCAGCAGTTACTCGTTTGGGATCCCTTTGCCCCAGCATTTT
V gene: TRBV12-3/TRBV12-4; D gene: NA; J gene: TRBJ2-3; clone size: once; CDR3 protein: CASSQTSTDTQYF; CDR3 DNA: TGTGCCAGCAGTCAAACTAGCACAGATACGCAGTATTTT
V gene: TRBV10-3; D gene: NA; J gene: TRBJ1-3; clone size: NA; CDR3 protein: CAISGTSGNTIYF; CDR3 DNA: TGTGCCATCAGCGGGACCTCTGGAAACACCATATATTTT
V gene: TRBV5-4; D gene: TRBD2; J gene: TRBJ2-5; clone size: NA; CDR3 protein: CASSQNGGGARETQYF; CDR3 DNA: TGTGCCAGCAGCCAAAATGGCGGGGGGGCGAGGGAGACCCAGTACTTC
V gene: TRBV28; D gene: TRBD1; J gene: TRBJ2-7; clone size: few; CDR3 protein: CASNRGVYEQYF; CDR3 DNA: TGTGCCAGTAACAGGGGAGTTTACGAGCAGTACTTC
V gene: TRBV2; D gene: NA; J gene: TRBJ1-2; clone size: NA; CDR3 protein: CASIGTHYANYGYTF; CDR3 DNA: TGTGCCAGCATTGGTACACACTACGCTAACTATGGCTACACCTTC
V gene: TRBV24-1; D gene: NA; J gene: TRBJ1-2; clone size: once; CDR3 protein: CATSEGEGRDYGYTF; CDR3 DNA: TGTGCCACCAGTGAGGGGGAGGGAAGGGACTATGGCTACACCTTC
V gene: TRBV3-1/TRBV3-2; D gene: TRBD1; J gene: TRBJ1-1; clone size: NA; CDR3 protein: CASRRGQGNTEAFF; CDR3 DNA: TGTGCCAGCAGGCGAGGACAGGGGAACACTGAAGCTTTCTTT
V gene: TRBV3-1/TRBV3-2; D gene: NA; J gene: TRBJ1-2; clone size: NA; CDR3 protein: CASSSRGYGYTF; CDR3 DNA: TGTGCCAGCAGCTCGCGGGGGTATGGCTACACCTTC
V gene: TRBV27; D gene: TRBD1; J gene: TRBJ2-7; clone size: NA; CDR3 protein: CASSLTLTGGGFRYEQYF; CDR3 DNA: TGTGCCAGCAGTTTAACCCTAACAGGGGGCGGGTTCCGTTACGAGCAGTACTTC
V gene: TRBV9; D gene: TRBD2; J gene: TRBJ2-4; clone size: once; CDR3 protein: CASSPRGGQNIQYF; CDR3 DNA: TGTGCCAGCAGCCCCCGGGGGGGCCAAAACATTCAGTACTTC
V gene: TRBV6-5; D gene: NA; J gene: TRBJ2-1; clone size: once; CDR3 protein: CASSYAQEQFF; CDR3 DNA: TGTGCCAGCAGTTACGCGCAGGAGCAGTTCTTC
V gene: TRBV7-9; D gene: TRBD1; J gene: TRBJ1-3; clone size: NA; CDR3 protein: CASQKQGASGNTIYF; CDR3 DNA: TGTGCCAGCCAAAAACAGGGGGCGAGCGGAAACACCATATATTTT
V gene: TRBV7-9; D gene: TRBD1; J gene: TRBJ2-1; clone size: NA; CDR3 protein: CASGDRVYNEQFF; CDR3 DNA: TGTGCCAGCGGGGACAGAGTTTACAATGAGCAGTTCTTC
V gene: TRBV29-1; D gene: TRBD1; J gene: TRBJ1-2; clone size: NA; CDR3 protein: CSVTPGQASYGYTF; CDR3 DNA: TGCAGCGTTACACCGGGACAGGCCTCCTATGGCTACACCTTC
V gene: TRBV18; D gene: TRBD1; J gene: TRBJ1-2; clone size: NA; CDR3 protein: CASSPLSTGDDYGYTF; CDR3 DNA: TGTGCCAGCTCACCATTGTCCACAGGGGATGACTATGGCTACACCTTC
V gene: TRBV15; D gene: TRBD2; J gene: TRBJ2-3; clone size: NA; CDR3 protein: CATSRVGGTTDTQYF; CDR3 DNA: TGTGCCACCAGCAGAGTCGGGGGGACCACAGATACGCAGTATTTT
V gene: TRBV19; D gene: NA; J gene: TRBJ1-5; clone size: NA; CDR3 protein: CASRLQGYSNQPQHF; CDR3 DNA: TGTGCCAGTAGGCTACAGGGTTATAGCAATCAGCCCCAGCATTTT
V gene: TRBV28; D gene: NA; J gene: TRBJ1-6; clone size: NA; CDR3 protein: CASSPAQGGNSPLHF; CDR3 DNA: TGTGCCAGCAGTCCAGCACAGGGAGGAAATTCACCCCTCCACTTT
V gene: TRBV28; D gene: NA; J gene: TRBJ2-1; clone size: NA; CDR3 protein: CASNTGFNEQFF; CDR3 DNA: TGTGCCAGCAATACGGGGTTCAATGAGCAGTTCTTC
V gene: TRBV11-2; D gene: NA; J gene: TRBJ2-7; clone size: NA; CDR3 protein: CASSLGQGSAYEQYF; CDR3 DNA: TGTGCCAGCAGCTTAGGCCAAGGATCTGCTTACGAGCAGTACTTC
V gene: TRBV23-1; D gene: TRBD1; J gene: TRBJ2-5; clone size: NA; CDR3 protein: CASFPSGTGLPPRGETQYF; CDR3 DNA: TGCGCCAGCTTCCCTTCCGGGACAGGGCTCCCTCCAAGGGGGGAGACCCAGTACTTC
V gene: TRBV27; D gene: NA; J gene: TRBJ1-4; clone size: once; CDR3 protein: CASSPAGANEKLFF; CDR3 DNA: TGTGCCAGCAGCCCCGCAGGGGCTAATGAAAAACTGTTTTTT
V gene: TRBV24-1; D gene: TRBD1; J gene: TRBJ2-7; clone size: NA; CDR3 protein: CATIQGAILYF; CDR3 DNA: TGTGCCACCATACAGGGGGCGATTCTGTACTTC
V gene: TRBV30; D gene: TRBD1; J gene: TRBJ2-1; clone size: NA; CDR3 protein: CAWSQGAGYNEQFF; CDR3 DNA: TGTGCCTGGTCACAGGGGGCGGGCTACAATGAGCAGTTCTTC
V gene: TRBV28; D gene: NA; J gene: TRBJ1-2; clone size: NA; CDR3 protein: CASSISNYGYTF; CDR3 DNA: TGTGCCAGCAGTATTTCTAACTATGGCTACACCTTC
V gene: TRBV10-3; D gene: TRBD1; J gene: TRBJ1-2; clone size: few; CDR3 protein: CAITKGQGPNYGYTF; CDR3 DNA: TGTGCCATCACAAAGGGACAGGGCCCCAACTATGGCTACACCTTC
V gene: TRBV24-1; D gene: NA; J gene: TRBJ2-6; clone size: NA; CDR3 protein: CATSGDSGANVLTF; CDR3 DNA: TGTGCCACCAGTGGGGACTCTGGGGCCAACGTCCTGACTTTC
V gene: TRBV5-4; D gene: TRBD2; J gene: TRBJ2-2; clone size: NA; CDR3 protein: CASSPRTSGGINTGELFF; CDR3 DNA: TGTGCCAGCAGCCCTCGGACTAGCGGGGGGATAAACACCGGGGAGCTGTTTTTT
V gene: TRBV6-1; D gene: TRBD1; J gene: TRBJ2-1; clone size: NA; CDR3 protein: CASSDVGQGLRSYNEQFF; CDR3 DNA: TGTGCCAGCAGTGACGTAGGACAGGGTTTGAGGTCCTACAATGAGCAGTTCTTC
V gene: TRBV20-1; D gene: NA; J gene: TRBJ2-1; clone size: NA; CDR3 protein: CSASWDRYSIYNEQFF; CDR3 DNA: TGCAGTGCTAGTTGGGACCGATACTCAATTTACAATGAGCAGTTCTTC
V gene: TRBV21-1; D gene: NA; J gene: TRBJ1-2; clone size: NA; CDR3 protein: CASSHLAGGDYGYTF; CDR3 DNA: TGTGCCAGCAGCCACCTGGCAGGGGGAGACTATGGCTACACCTTC
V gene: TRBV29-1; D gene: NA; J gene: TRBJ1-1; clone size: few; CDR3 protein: CSEEDRPGQF; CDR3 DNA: TGCAGCGAAGAAGACAGGCCGGGCCAATTT
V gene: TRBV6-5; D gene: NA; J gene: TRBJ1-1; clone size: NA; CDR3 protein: CASRDSVNTEAFF; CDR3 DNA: TGTGCCAGCAGGGATTCGGTGAACACTGAAGCTTTCTTT
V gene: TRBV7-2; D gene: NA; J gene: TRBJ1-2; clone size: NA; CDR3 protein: CASSLPRGAVTYGYTF; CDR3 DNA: TGTGCCAGCAGCTTACCGAGGGGCGCGGTAACCTATGGCTACACCTTC
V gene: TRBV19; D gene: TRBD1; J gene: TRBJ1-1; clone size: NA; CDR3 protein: CASSRAGQGGEAFF; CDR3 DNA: TGTGCCAGTAGTAGGGCGGGACAGGGAGGTGAAGCTTTCTTT
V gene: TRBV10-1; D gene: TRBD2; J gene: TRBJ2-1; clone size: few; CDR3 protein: CASSPSGGEYNEQFF; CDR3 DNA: TGCGCCAGCAGTCCCAGCGGGGGGGAGTACAATGAGCAGTTCTTC
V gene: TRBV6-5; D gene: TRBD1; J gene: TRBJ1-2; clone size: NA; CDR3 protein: CASRPDRVFGYTF; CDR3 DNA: TGTGCCAGCAGGCCCGACAGGGTCTTTGGCTACACCTTC
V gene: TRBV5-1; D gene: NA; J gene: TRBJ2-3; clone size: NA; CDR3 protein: CASSLRSDRVDTQYF; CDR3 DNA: TGCGCCAGCAGCCTTCGGAGTGACCGAGTAGATACGCAGTATTTT